What follows describes a single T cell receptor (beta chain). Its antigen is still unknown. Per-base quality was not reported, and no clone a single base away is much larger than it. Collaborating institutions collected whole blood in K2EDTA tubes following their own protocols. For TCRbeta analysis, collaborators shipped samples in one of three forms: frozen whole blood, isolated PBMCs, or DNA extracted from either of those sample types. These data originate in a study of blood T cell repertoires in COVID-19 (dated by TCRdb to 2018 to 2020). Notes on the research overall: Collaborator samples came from the United States, Italy and Spain and covered acute and convalescent phases of COVID-19. The repertoires were released in a freely available public database intended as a resource for research on the immune response to SARS-CoV-2. A de-identified subject ID, COVID-19 status, age in years and sex were almost always included in the sample metadata. The material from the prospective study consisted of cDNA or gDNA derived from T cells, B-cell-depleted T cells, or PBMCs. The samples were drawn from the first 160 participants of the ongoing ImmuneRACE study and from more than 1,000 subjects provided by 6 global collaborators. Deeply sampled blood TCRbeta repertoires from subjects exposed to, actively infected with, or recovered from COVID-19 were included in the dataset. Where available, HLA class I and class II types were taken from metadata supplied by the sample provider and were not determined by assay-based typing. Overall study outcomes, separate from this receptor: How much clinical and demographic metadata was included differed by source and by participant, and the metadata was provided uncurated.

The germline V gene gives CDR1 as KGHSH and CDR2 as LQKENI. Cut back by 4 bases and 2 bases, the V and J ends lie 9 bases apart. Measured from the cysteine to the phenylalanine, the CDR3 is 14 residues long. Only CDR3 DNA remains: 42 bases, in frame from the first base. TCRbeta CDR3 regions were amplified from genomic DNA by means of the immunoSEQ Assay, a bias-controlled multiplex PCR. The authors' analysis ran thus. Nucleated cell counts per sample were estimated from amplification of reference gene primers within the assay. To quantify the absolute abundance of each unique TCRbeta CDR3 rearrangement, sequence reads were collapsed and filtered. For each sample, productive Simpson clonality was calculated as the square root of Simpson's diversity index over productive rearrangements. TCRdb obtained this table from immuneACCESS and retained in-frame rearrangements with V and J assigned. These tables miss some clones; where compared with another copy, unresolved V genes account for less than half of the shortfall, and the remainder is unexplained. V, J and clone size were drawn from that table, and D and trimming were deduced from the DNA. For this sample the table gives approximately 120,000 clones, of which 70% to 90% were detected only once. The ten largest clones capture approximately 1.1% of the sample.

This receptor chain uses TRBV18 and TRBJ1-3; tentative D gene TRBD1, with 5 bases matching. The sequence was obtained from a woman older than 75 with acute or convalescent COVID-19. Sequenced sample: peripheral blood. The nucleotide sequence is TGTGCCAGCTCACGGGGGGATGCTGGAAACACCATATATTTT. This sequence encodes CASSRGDAGNTIYF.